The rows below give T cell receptor beta chains drawn from one sample of a study of patients and donors after allogeneic stem cell transplantation. In TCRdb, the RT-PCR reads were re-called with MiXCR into one record per CDR3 protein. The sample includes about 410,000 distinct CDR3 sequences, 16% of them seen just once. The sample consisted of blood, either unsorted or a sorted T cell fraction (not recorded which). These TCRs come from a human donor who was either an allogeneic HSCT recipient or a stem cell or donor lymphocyte infusion donor (not recorded which). It is not recorded whose cells these are; they may come from a transplant donor. Each CDR3 is given with its conserved first and last residue. D genes are given only for firm matches. Part of the rows lack a size; the others show once, few, many or a class for expanded clones.

v_gene	d_gene	abundance	j_gene	CDR3aa	CDR3nt
TRBV19	.	.	TRBJ2-2	CASSYLRVGRRAGELFF	TGTGCCAGTAGCTACCTCAGGGTCGGGAGACGCGCCGGGGAGCTGTTTTTT
TRBV30	.	.	TRBJ2-7	CAWSEGSHEQYF	TGTGCCTGGAGTGAGGGCAGCCACGAGCAGTACTTC
TRBV7-9	.	few	TRBJ2-5	CASSGRGLETQYF	TGTGCCAGCAGCGGCCGGGGATTGGAGACCCAGTACTTC
TRBV7-3	.	.	TRBJ2-2	CASSSQGQNTGELFF	TGTGCCAGCAGCTCCCAGGGACAGAACACCGGGGAGCTGTTTTTT
TRBV12-3/TRBV12-4	TRBD2	.	TRBJ2-1	CASSFGTSGRAGGVF	TGTGCCAGCAGTTTCGGGACTAGCGGGAGGGCCGGCGGGGTCTTC
TRBV6-2/TRBV6-3	.	few	TRBJ2-4	CASRDIGTPSGAKNIQYF	TGTGCCAGCAGAGACATCGGGACTCCCTCAGGAGCCAAAAACATTCAGTACTTC
TRBV9	.	.	TRBJ2-7	CASSVGPGGLNEQYF	TGTGCCAGCAGCGTAGGTCCTGGGGGATTGAACGAGCAGTACTTC
TRBV7-9	.	few	TRBJ1-1	CASSLVEGSDTEAFF	TGTGCCAGCAGCTTAGTCGAGGGTTCGGACACTGAAGCTTTCTTT
TRBV24-1	.	.	TRBJ1-1	CATSDPGYREAFF	TGTGCCACCAGTGATCCAGGGTACAGAGAAGCTTTCTTT
TRBV27	.	few	TRBJ2-4	CASSLEGTKNIQYF	TGTGCCAGCAGTTTAGAGGGGACCAAAAACATTCAGTACTTC
TRBV19	.	few	TRBJ1-1	CASSIGQANTEAFF	TGTGCCAGTAGTATCGGCCAGGCTAACACTGAAGCTTTCTTT
TRBV3-1	.	few	TRBJ2-7	CASSHQGPYEQYF	TGTGCCAGCAGCCATCAAGGGCCCTACGAGCAGTACTTC
TRBV12-3/TRBV12-4	.	few	TRBJ2-3	CASGSWRDYTDTQYF	TGTGCCAGCGGGTCTTGGCGGGATTACACAGATACGCAGTATTTT
TRBV20-1	TRBD1	few	TRBJ1-2	CSAQTGGNYGYTF	TGCAGTGCTCAGACAGGGGGAAACTATGGCTACACCTTC
TRBV5-1	.	.	TRBJ1-1	CASSLMTANTEAFF	TGCGCCAGCAGCTTGATGACGGCGAACACTGAAGCTTTCTTT
TRBV12-3/TRBV12-4	.	many	TRBJ2-7	CASSSTGEGDYEQYF	TGTGCCAGCAGTTCAACAGGGGAGGGGGACTACGAGCAGTACTTC
TRBV20-1	.	few	TRBJ2-2	CSARRRGGTGELFF	TGCAGTGCTAGGAGGCGGGGTGGCACCGGGGAGCTGTTTTTT
TRBV18	.	.	TRBJ1-2	CASSPQANYGYTF	TGTGCCAGCTCACCACAGGCGAACTATGGCTACACCTTC
TRBV10-3	TRBD1	many	TRBJ2-7	CAISESRGQAYEQYF	TGTGCCATCAGTGAGTCGAGGGGACAGGCCTACGAGCAGTACTTC
TRBV5-6	.	few	TRBJ1-1	CASRSVDSGVTEAFF	TGTGCCAGCAGATCCGTGGACTCGGGGGTGACTGAAGCTTTCTTT
TRBV7-9	TRBD2	few	TRBJ2-7	CASSPGGLLSYEQYF	TGTGCCAGCAGCCCGGGGGGGCTCCTCTCCTACGAGCAGTACTTC
TRBV2	.	.	TRBJ2-6	CASRQQGSGANVLTF	TGTGCCAGCAGACAACAGGGCTCTGGGGCCAACGTCCTGACTTTC
TRBV7-9	.	few	TRBJ1-1	CASSLDGGAFF	TGTGCCAGCAGCTTAGACGGGGGAGCTTTCTTT
TRBV27	.	once	TRBJ2-5	CASSLVRGEVGLQYF	TGTGCCAGCAGTTTAGTCAGGGGAGAGGTGGGACTCCAGTACTTC
TRBV28	TRBD1	many	TRBJ2-2	CASRPGTGITGELFF	TGTGCCAGCAGACCCGGGACAGGGATTACCGGGGAGCTGTTTTTT
TRBV9	TRBD1	few	TRBJ2-5	CASSVLQGDKETQYF	TGTGCCAGCAGCGTTCTGCAGGGGGATAAAGAGACCCAGTACTTC
TRBV11-3	.	few	TRBJ1-2	CASSLDSGQPQLF	TGTGCCAGCAGCTTAGATAGCGGACAGCCACAACTCTTC
TRBV24-1	TRBD1	many	TRBJ2-2	CATSDSRQGNTGELFF	TGTGCCACCAGTGATTCACGACAGGGGAACACCGGGGAGCTGTTTTTT
TRBV15	.	few	TRBJ1-1	CATSRVRTSRRVNTEAFF	TGTGCCACCAGCAGAGTCCGGACGAGTCGCCGAGTGAACACTGAAGCTTTCTTT
TRBV12-3/TRBV12-4	.	.	TRBJ2-5	CASSLPRAETQYF	TGTGCCAGCAGTTTACCCAGGGCAGAGACCCAGTACTTC
TRBV24-1	.	.	TRBJ1-2	CATSDSRVGSYGYTF	TGTGCCACCAGTGACTCTCGAGTTGGGTCCTATGGCTACACCTTC
TRBV5-6	.	few	TRBJ1-1	CASSWATAEAFF	TGTGCCAGCAGCTGGGCGACCGCTGAAGCTTTCTTT
TRBV29-1	.	few	TRBJ1-2	CSADGQIYTF	TGCAGCGCCGACGGACAGATCTACACCTTC
TRBV10-3	TRBD2	many	TRBJ2-1	CAISLGRESHEQFF	TGTGCCATCAGTCTTGGGCGGGAGTCCCATGAGCAGTTCTTC
TRBV4-2	TRBD2	few	TRBJ2-4	CASSPTSGAYKNIQYF	TGTGCCAGCAGCCCGACTAGCGGGGCCTACAAAAACATTCAGTACTTC
TRBV24-1	TRBD2	.	TRBJ2-1	CATSDLGGVLGNEQFF	TGTGCCACCAGTGACCTCGGGGGGGTCTTGGGGAATGAGCAGTTCTTC
TRBV20-1	TRBD1	.	TRBJ2-7	CSATPGTATYEQYF	TGCAGTGCAACCCCCGGGACAGCTACCTACGAGCAGTACTTC
TRBV5-6	.	.	TRBJ2-3	CASSLDGLLSTDTQYF	TGTGCCAGCAGCTTGGACGGTCTCCTAAGCACAGATACGCAGTATTTT
TRBV30	.	.	TRBJ1-2	CAWSVTGVGNYGYTF	TGTGCCTGGAGTGTAACCGGGGTGGGTAACTATGGCTACACCTTC
TRBV6-1	.	few	TRBJ2-1	CASRVYNEQFF	TGTGCCAGCCGGGTGTACAATGAGCAGTTCTTC
TRBV28	.	few	TRBJ2-7	CASSLRGRYEQYF	TGTGCCAGCAGTTTACGGGGGAGGTACGAGCAGTACTTC
TRBV7-9	TRBD2	.	TRBJ2-5	CASSLLGEGGETQYF	TGTGCCAGCAGCTTATTGGGAGAGGGAGGGGAGACCCAGTACTTC
TRBV6-2/TRBV6-3	.	few	TRBJ1-6	CASSLDRGSPLHF	TGTGCCAGCAGTCTTGATCGGGGTTCACCCCTCCACTTT
TRBV29-1	TRBD2	.	TRBJ2-3	CSATRGLSTTDTQYF	TGCAGCGCCACAAGGGGACTATCAACCACAGATACGCAGTATTTT
TRBV7-2	.	.	TRBJ2-7	CASSLGENYEQYF	TGTGCCAGCAGCTTAGGCGAAAACTACGAGCAGTACTTC
TRBV4-1	TRBD1	.	TRBJ2-5	CASSHPGQGKTQYF	TGCGCCAGCAGCCATCCGGGACAGGGGAAGACCCAGTACTTC
TRBV24-1	.	.	TRBJ2-1	CATSDFRQGLDNEQFF	TGTGCCACCAGTGATTTTAGACAGGGACTAGACAATGAGCAGTTCTTC
TRBV15	.	few	TRBJ1-1	CATSRETVRVSEAFF	TGTGCCACCAGCAGAGAAACAGTCAGGGTATCTGAAGCTTTCTTT
TRBV30	TRBD2	few	TRBJ2-3	CAWSGPSGGADTQYF	TGTGCCTGGAGTGGCCCGAGCGGGGGGGCAGATACGCAGTATTTT
TRBV9	.	.	TRBJ2-2	CATQGGNTGELFF	TGTGCCACCCAAGGGGGGAACACCGGGGAGCTGTTTTTT
TRBV6-1	.	few	TRBJ2-5	CASNVPGRQETQYF	TGTGCCAGCAACGTTCCGGGACGGCAAGAGACCCAGTACTTC
TRBV29-1	.	.	TRBJ2-2	CSVKPRHTGELFF	TGCAGCGTCAAACCCAGACACACCGGGGAGCTGTTTTTT
TRBV7-9	.	.	TRBJ2-3	CASSASGGTDTQYF	TGTGCCAGCAGCGCCAGTGGTGGTACAGATACGCAGTATTTT
TRBV5-6	.	.	TRBJ1-1	CASSLEAGRAEAFF	TGTGCCAGCAGCTTGGAAGCGGGGCGGGCTGAAGCTTTCTTT
TRBV12-3/TRBV12-4	.	.	TRBJ1-2	CAVSLRTAGYTF	TGTGCCGTATCCCTTCGGACAGCTGGCTACACCTTC
TRBV6-2/TRBV6-3	.	once	TRBJ2-7	CAGKDSGPSEQYF	TGTGCCGGAAAGGACAGCGGGCCCAGCGAGCAGTACTTC
TRBV29-1	TRBD2	many	TRBJ2-5	CSGGRGETQYF	TGCAGCGGAGGGAGGGGAGAGACCCAGTACTTC
TRBV7-9	.	.	TRBJ1-1	CASSPPSAGGTEAFF	TGTGCCAGCAGCCCACCCTCGGCTGGGGGCACTGAAGCTTTCTTT